The sequence of this T cell receptor beta chain was determined in a study of control samples from healthy donors and cancer patients. Only in-frame clones appear in the TCRdb table, and some are missing; sequencing was by immunoSEQ multiplex PCR. The data hold some 120,000 clones, with around 87% observed a single time. The receptor comes from a woman in her forties or fifties with colorectal cancer. Sequencing input: PBMCs.

The CDR3 reads CASSQDWEGTGMGKLFF. The CDR3 DNA is TGTGCCAGCAGCCAAGATTGGGAGGGGACAGGCATGGGAAAACTGTTTTTT. The gene calls are TRBV3-1 (or the pseudogene TRBV3-2) and TRBJ1-4; 8 bases align to TRBD1. This CDR3 has 17 residues. Trimming removed 0 bases from V and 10 bases from J; junction bases left unmatched: 13. Germline V lookup: CDR1 LGHDT, CDR2 YNNKEL (reference sequence).